This T cell receptor beta chain is drawn from a study of blood T cell repertoires in COVID-19. The wider study: Specimens from acute and convalescent COVID-19 originated in the United States, Italy and Spain. PBMCs, B-cell-depleted T cells, or T cells provided the cDNA or gDNA that made up the material.

Authors' processing steps: By means of reference gene primer amplification, nucleated cell counts were estimated. The protocol was immunoSEQ multiplex PCR, while the TCRdb copy is restricted to in-frame clones and leaves out a portion. D and trimming were read from the DNA, whereas the V and J calls and clone size are those reported in that table. The sample has about 240,000 clones, roughly 83% seen once; the top ten hold roughly 9.6%. The CDR3 contains 13 residues. CDR1 is LNHNV, CDR2 YYDKDF, per germline (reference sequence). V gave up 6 bases and J gave up 9 bases; unmatched junction bases: 10. V gene TRBV15 combines with J gene TRBJ1-2; 7 nucleotides line up with TRBD1. This receptor was identified in a woman older than 75 with acute or convalescent COVID-19. Sequenced input: peripheral blood. The CDR3 region is CATRNLTGESYTF. DNA of the CDR3: TGTGCCACCAGAAACCTTACAGGGGAGAGCTACACCTTC.